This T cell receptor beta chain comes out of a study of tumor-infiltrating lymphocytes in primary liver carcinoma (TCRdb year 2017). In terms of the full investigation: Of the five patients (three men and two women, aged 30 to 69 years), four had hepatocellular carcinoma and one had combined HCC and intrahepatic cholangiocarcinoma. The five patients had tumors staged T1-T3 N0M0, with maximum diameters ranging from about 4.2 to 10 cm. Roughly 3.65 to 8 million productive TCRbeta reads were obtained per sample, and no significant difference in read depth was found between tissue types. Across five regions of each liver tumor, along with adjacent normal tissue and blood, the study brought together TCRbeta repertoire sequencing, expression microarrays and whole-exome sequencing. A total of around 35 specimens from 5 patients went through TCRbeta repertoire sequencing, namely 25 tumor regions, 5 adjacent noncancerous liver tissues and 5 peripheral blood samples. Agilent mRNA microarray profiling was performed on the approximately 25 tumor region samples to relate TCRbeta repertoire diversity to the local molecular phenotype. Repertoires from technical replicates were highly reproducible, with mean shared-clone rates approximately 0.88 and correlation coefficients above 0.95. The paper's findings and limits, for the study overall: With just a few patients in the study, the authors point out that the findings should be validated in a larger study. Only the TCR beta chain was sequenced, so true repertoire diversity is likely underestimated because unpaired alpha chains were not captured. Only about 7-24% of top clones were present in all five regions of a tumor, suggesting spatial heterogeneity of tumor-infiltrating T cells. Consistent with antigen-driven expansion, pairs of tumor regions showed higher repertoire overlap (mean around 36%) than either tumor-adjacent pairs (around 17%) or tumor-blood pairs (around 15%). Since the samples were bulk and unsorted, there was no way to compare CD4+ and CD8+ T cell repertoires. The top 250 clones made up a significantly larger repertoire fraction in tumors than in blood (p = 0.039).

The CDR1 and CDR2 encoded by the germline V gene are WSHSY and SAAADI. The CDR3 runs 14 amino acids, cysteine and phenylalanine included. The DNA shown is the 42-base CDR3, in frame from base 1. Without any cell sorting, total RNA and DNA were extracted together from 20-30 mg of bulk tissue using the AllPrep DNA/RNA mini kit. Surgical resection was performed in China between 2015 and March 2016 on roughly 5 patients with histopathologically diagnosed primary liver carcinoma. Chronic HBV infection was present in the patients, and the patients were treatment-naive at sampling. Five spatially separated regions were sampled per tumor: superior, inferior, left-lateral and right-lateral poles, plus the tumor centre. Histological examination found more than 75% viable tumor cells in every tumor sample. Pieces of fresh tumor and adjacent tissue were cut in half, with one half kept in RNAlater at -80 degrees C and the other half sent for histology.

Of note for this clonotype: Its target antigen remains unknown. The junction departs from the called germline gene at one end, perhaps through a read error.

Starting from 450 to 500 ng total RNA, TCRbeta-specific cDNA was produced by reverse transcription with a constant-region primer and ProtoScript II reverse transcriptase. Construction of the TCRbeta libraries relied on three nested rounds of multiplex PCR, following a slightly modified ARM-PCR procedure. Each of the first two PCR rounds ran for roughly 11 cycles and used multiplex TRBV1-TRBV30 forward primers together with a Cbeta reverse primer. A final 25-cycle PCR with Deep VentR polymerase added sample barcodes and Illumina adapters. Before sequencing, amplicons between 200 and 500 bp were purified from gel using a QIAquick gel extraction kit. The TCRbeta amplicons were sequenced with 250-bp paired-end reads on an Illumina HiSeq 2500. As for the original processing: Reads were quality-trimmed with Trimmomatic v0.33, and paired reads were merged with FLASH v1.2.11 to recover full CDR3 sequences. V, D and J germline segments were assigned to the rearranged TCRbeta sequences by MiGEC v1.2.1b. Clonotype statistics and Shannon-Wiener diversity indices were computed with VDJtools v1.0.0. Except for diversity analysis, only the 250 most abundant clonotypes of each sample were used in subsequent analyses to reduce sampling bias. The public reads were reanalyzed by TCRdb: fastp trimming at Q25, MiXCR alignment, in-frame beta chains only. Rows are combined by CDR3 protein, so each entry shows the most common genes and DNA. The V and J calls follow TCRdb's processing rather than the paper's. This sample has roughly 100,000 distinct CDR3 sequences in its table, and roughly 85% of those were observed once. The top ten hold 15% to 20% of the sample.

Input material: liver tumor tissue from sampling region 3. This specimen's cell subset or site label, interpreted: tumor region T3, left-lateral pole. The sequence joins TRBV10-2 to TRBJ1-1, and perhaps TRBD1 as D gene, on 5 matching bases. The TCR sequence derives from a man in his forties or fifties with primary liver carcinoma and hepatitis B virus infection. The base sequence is TGCGTCAGCAGAGGACAACATTTGGACACTGAAGCTTTCTTT. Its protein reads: CVSRGQHLDTEAFF.